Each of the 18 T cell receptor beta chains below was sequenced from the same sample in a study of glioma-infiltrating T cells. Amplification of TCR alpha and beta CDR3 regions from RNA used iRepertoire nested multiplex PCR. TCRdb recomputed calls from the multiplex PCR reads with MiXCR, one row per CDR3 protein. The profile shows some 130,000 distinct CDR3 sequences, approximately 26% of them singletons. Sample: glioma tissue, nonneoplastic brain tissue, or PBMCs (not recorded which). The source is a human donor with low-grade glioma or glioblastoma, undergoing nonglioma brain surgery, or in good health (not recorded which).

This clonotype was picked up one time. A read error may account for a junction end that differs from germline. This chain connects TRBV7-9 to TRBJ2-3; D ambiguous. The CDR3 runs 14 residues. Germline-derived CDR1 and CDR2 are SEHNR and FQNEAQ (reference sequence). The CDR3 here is CASSGSTVQDTQYF. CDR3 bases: TGTGCCAGCAGTGGATCCACGGTGCAAGATACGCAGTATTTC.

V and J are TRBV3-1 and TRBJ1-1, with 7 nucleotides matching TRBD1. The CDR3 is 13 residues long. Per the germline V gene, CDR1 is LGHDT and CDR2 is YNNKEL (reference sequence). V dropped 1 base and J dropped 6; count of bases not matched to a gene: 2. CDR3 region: CASSQAGGSEAFF. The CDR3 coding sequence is TGTGCCAGCAGCCAAGCAGGGGGGTCTGAAGCTTTCTTT.

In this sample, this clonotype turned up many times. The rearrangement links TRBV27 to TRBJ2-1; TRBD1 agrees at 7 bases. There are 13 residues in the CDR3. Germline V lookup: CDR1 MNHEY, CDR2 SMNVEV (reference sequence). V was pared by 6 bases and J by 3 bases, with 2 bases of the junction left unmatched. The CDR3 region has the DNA TGTGCCAGCAGCTGGGACAGCTACAATGAGCAGTTCTTC. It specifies CASSWDSYNEQFF.

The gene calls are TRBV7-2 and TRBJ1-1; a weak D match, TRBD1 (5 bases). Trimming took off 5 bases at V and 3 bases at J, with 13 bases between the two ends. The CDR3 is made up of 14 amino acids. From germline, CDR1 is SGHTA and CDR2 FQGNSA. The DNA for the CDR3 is TGTGCCAGCAGCGGGTTGGTGGGGGACACTGAAGCTTTCTTT. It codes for CASSGLVGDTEAFF.

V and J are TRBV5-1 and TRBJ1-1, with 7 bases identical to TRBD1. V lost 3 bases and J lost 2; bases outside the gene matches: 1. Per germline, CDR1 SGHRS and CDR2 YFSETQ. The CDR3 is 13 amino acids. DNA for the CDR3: TGCGCCAGCAGCTGGGACAGAAACACTGAAGCTTTCTTT. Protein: CASSWDRNTEAFF.

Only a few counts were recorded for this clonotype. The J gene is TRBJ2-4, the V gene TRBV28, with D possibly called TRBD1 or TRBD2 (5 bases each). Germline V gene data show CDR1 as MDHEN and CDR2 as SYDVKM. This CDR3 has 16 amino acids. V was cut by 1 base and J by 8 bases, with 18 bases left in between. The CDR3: CASSLFSVKGPDIQYF. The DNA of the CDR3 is TGTGCCAGCAGTTTATTTTCCGTCAAGGGACCAGACATTCAGTACTTC.

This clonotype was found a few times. CDR3 loop: CASSYGTGKATDTQYF. CDR3 nucleotide sequence: TGCGCCAGCAGCTACGGGACAGGGAAGGCCACAGATACGCAGTATTTT. J is TRBJ2-3 and V is TRBV5-1; 9 nucleotides agree with TRBD1. V lost 3 bases to trimming and J lost 2 bases; unmatched junction nucleotides: 7. Per germline, CDR1 SGHRS and CDR2 YFSETQ. This CDR3 is built from 16 residues.

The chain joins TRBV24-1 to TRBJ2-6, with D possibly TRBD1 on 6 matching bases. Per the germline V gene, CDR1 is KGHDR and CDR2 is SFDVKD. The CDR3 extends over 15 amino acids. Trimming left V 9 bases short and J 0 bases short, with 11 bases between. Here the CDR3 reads CATSSRGSGANVLTF. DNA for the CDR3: TGTGCCACCTCCTCCAGGGGCTCTGGGGCCAACGTCCTGACTTTC.

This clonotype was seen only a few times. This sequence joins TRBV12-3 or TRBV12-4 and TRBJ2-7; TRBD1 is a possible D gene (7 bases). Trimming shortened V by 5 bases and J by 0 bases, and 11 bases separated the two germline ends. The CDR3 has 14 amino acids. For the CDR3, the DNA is TGTGCCAGCAGTGGAGGGGGCAGCTCCTACGAGCAGTACGTC. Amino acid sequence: CASSGGGSSYEQYV.

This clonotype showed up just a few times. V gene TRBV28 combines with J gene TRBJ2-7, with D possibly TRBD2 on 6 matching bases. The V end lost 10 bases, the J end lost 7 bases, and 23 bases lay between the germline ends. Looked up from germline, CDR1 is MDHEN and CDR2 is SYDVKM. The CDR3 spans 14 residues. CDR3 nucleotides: TGTGCCACCAGCCCCAGGGACTCAGCCGGGGAGCAGTACGTC. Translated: CATSPRDSAGEQYV.

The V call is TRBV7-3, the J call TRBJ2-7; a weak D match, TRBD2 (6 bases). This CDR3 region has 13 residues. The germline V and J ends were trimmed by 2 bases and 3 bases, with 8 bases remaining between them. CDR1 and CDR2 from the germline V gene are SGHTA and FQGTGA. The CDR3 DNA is TGTGCCAGCAGCTTACAGGGAGGCTACGAGCAGTACGTC. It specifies CASSLQGGYEQYV.

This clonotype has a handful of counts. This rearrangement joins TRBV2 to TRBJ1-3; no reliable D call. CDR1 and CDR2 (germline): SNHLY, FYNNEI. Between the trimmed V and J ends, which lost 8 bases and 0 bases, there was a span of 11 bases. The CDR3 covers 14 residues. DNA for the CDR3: TGTGCCAGCGGTCGAGGCGACTCTGGAAACACCATATATTTT. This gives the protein CASGRGDSGNTIYF.

The DNA of the CDR3 is TGCAGTGCTAGAGATCCCCAAGGGGGGTCGGGAAACACCATATATTTT. It codes for CSARDPQGGSGNTIYF. The chain carries TRBV20-1 and TRBJ1-3; tentative D call: TRBD1 (6 bases). CDR3 size: 16 residues. The germline gives CDR1 DFQATT, CDR2 SNEGSKA (reference sequence). V lost 0 bases, J lost 4 bases, and 16 bases lay in between.

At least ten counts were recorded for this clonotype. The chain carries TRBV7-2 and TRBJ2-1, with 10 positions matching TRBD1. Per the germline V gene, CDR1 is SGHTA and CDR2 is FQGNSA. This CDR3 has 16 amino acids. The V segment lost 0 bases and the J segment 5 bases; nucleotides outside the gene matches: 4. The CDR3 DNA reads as TGTGCCAGCAGCTTAGCAGGGACAGGGGTAAACAATGAGCAGTTCTTC. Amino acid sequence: CASSLAGTGVNNEQFF.

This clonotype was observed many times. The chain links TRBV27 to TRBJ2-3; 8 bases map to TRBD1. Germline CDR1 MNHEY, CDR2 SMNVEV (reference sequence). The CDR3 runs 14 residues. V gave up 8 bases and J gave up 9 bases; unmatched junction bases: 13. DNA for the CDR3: TGTGCCAGCGGACCTGACAGGGGCACGAGAACGCAGTATTTT. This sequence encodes CASGPDRGTRTQYF.

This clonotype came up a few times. CDR3 nucleotides: TGTGCCAGCAGTTTGACAGGGCCCGGGGAGCTGTTTTTT. Protein product: CASSLTGPGELFF. This chain links TRBV28 with TRBJ2-2; 7 nucleotides line up with TRBD1. The CDR3 consists of 13 residues. J gave up 6 bases and V 3 bases, and 1 base lay outside the gene matches. Germline V CDR1 and CDR2: MDHEN, SYDVKM.

Here the CDR3 DNA reads TGTGCCAGCAGCCGGAGACAGGGGGCAGTGTACGTC. Its translation: CASSRRQGAVYV. The chain combines TRBV3-1 with TRBJ2-7, with TRBD1 identical over 10 bases. This CDR3 has 12 residues. Germline values: CDR1 LGHDT, CDR2 YNNKEL (reference sequence). The V gene end was trimmed by 4 bases and the J gene end by 12 bases; junction bases not matched to a gene: 6.

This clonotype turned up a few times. In DNA, the CDR3 is TGTGCCAGCAGCTTGGAGGGCGGTCCGACAGATACGCAGTATTTT. It yields the protein CASSLEGGPTDTQYF. The chain couples TRBV7-2 to TRBJ2-3; D may be TRBD2 (6 bases). This CDR3 has 15 amino acids. CDR1 and CDR2 (germline): SGHTA, FQGNSA. The V gene lost 3 bases and the J gene lost 3 bases, with 13 bases spanning the gap.